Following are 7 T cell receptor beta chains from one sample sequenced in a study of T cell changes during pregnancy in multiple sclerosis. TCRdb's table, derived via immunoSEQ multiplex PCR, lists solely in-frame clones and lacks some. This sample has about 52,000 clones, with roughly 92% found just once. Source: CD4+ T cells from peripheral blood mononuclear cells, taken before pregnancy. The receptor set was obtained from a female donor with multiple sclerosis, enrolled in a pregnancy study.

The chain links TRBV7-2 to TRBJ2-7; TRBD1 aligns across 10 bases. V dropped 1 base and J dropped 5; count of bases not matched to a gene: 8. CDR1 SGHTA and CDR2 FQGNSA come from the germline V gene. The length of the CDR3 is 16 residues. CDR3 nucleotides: TGTGCCAGCAGCTTAGTATGGGGGGGACAGGGGCACGAGCAGTACTTC. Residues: CASSLVWGGQGHEQYF. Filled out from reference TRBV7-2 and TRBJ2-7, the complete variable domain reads GAGVSQSPSNKVTEKGKDVELRCDPISGHTALYWYRQSLGQGLEFLIYFQGNSAPDKSGLPSDRFSAERTGGSVSTLTIQRTQQEDSAVYLCASSLVWGGQGHEQYFGPGTRLTVT.

CDR3 sequence: CASSVVAAGTTGELFF. The CDR3 DNA is TGTGCCAGCAGCGTAGTAGCAGCGGGAACGACCGGGGAGCTGTTTTTT. The genes are TRBV9 and TRBJ2-2, with 7 bases aligning to TRBD2. Germline CDR1 reads SGDLS; CDR2 reads YYNGEE. The CDR3 extends over 16 amino acids. With 0 bases clipped from V and 5 bases from J, the junction kept 7 bases outside the gene matches. The full variable domain, its missing parts supplied by reference TRBV9 and TRBJ2-2, is DSGVTQTPKHLITATGQRVTLRCSPRSGDLSVYWYQQSLDQGLQFLIQYYNGEERAKGNILERFSAQQFPDLHSELNLSSLELGDSALYFCASSVVAAGTTGELFFGEGSRLTVL.

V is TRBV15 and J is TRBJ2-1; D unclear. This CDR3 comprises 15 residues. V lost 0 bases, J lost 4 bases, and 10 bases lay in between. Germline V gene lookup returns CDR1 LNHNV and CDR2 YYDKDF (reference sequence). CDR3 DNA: TGTGCCACCAGCAGAGACGGAGCCCCTTACAATGAGCAGTTCTTC. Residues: CATSRDGAPYNEQFF.

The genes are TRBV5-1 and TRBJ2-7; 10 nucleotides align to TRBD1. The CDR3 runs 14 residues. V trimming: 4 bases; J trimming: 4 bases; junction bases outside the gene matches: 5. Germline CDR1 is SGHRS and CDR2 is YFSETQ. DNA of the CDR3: TGCGCCAGCAGCGCCACGGGACAGGGGTACGAGCAGTACTTC. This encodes CASSATGQGYEQYF.

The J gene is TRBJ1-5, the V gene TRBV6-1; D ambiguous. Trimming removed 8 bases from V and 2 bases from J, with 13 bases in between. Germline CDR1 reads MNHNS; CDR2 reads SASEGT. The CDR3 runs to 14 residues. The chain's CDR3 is CASLRSVGNQPQHF. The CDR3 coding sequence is TGTGCCAGCCTAAGGAGTGTTGGCAATCAGCCCCAGCATTTT.

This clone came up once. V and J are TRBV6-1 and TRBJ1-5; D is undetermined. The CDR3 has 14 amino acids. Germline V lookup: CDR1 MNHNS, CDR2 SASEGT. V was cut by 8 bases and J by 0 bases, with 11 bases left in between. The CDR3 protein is CASRNGFSNQPQHF. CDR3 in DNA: TGTGCCAGCCGCAACGGTTTTAGCAATCAGCCCCAGCATTTT.

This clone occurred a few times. DNA for the CDR3: TGTGCCAGCAGTTACAGGGAGGGTCAGCCCCAGCATTTT. Translated: CASSYREGQPQHF. V gene TRBV6-5 combines with J gene TRBJ1-5; unclear D gene. The CDR3 spans 13 residues. Germline lookup yields CDR1 MNHEY and CDR2 SVGAGI. Trimming pared 2 bases from V and 6 bases from J, leaving 8 bases between.